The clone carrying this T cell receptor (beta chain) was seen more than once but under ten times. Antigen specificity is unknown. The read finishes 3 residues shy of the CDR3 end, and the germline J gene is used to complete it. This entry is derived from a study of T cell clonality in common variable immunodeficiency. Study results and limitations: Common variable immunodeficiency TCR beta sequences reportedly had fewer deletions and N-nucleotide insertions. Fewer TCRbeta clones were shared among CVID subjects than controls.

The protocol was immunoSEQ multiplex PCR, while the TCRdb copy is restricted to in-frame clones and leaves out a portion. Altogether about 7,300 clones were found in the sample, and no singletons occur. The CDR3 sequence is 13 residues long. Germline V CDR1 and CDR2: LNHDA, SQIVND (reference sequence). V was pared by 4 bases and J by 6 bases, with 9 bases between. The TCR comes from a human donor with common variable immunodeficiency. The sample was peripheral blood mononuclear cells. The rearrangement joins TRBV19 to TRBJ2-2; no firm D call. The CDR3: CASSSMLAGELFF. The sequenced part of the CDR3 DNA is TGTGCCAGTAGTAGTATGTTAGCCGGGGAG.